This entry is about one TCR beta chain. Its target is unknown. Amplification of TCR beta CDR3 regions was performed using RNA transcripts as template. The TCR CDR3 was amplified in a first-round RT-PCR using the HTBI primer set. MiXCR, applied by TCRdb to the multiplex PCR reads, yields one record per CDR3 protein. The table lists a few hundred thousand distinct CDR3 sequences, 14% to 15% of them singletons. Germline V lookup: CDR1 KGHSH, CDR2 LQKENI. This CDR3 spans 14 amino acids. The V and J ends lost 5 bases and 6 bases, in that order; junction bases with no gene match: 5. This sample was included in a study of T cells in Graves' hyperthyroidism and ophthalmopathy. About the study: Initial diagnosis, before any treatment, was when peripheral blood was collected.

Overall study results and limits: The blood repertoire included most of the expanded thyroid clonotypes above 0.001.

The TCR comes from a woman aged 25 to 39 with Graves' hyperthyroidism. V usage is TRBV18 and J usage is TRBJ1-5; 9 bases are shared with TRBD1. Sequencing input: blood. CDR3 in amino acids: CASSGDRVGQPQHF. In DNA, the CDR3 is TGTGCCAGCTCAGGGGACAGGGTAGGTCAGCCCCAGCATTTT.